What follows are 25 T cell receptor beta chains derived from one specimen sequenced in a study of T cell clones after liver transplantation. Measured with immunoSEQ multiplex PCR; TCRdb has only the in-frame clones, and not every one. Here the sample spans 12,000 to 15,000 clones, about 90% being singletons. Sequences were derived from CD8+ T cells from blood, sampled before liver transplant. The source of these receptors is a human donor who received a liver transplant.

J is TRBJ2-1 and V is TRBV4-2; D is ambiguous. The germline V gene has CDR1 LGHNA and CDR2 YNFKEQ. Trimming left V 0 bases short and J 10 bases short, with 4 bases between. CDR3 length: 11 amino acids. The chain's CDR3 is CASSQEWEQFF. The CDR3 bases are TGTGCCAGCAGCCAAGAGTGGGAGCAGTTCTTC.

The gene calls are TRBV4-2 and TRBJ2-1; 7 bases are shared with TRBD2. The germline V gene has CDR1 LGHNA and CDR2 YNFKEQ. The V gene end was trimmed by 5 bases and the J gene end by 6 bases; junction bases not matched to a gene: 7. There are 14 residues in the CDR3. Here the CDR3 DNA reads TGTGCCAGCAGCGAAGCGGGAAGTTCCAATGAGCAGTTCTTC. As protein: CASSEAGSSNEQFF.

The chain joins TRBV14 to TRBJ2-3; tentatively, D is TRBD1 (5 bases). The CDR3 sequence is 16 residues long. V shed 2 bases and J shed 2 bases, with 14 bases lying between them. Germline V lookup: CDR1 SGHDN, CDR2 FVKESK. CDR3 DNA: TGTGCCAGCAGCCAACTGTTGGCAGGGTTCACAGATACGCAGTATTTT. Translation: CASSQLLAGFTDTQYF.

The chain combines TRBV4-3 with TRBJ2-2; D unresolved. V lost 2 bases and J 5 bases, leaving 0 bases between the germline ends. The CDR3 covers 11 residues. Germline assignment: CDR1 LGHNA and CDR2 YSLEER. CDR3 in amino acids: CASSQTGELFF. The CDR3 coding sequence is TGCGCCAGCAGCCAAACCGGGGAGCTGTTTTTT.

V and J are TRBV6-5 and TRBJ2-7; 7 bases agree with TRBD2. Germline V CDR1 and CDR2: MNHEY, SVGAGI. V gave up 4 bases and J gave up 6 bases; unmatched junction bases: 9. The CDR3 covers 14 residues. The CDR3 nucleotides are TGTGCCAGCAGTTTAAACCCGGGACTATCCGAGCAGTACTTC. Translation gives CASSLNPGLSEQYF.

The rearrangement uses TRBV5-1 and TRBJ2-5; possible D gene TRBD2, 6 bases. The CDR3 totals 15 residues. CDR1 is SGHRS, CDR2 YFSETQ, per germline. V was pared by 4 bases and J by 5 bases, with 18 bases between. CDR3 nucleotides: TGCGCCAGCAGCCAGAGGAACGGGAGAGGGGAGACCCAGTACTTC. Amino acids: CASSQRNGRGETQYF.

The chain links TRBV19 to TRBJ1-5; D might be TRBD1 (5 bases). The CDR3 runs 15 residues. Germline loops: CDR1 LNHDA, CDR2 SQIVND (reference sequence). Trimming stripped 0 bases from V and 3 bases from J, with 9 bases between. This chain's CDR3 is CASSIEEGPNQPQHF. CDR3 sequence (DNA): TGTGCCAGTAGTATAGAAGAGGGGCCCAATCAGCCCCAGCATTTT.

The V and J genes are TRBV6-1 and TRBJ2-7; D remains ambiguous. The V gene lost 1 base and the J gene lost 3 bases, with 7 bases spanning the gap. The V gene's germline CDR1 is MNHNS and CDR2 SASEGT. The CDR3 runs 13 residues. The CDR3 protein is CASSEGPLYEQYF. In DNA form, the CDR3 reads TGTGCCAGCAGTGAAGGCCCTCTCTACGAGCAGTACTTC.

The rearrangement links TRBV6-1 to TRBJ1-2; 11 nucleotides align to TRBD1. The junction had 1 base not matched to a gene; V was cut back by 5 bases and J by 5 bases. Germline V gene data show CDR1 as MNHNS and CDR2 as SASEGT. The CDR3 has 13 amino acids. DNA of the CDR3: TGTGCCAGCAGTCGGGACAGGGGGTATGGCTACACCTTC. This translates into CASSRDRGYGYTF.

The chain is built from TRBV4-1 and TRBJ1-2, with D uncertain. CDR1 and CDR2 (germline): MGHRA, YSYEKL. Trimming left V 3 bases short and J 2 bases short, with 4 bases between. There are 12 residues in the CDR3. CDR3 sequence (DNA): TGCGCCAGCAGCCAGGGGAACTATGGCTACACCTTC. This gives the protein CASSQGNYGYTF.

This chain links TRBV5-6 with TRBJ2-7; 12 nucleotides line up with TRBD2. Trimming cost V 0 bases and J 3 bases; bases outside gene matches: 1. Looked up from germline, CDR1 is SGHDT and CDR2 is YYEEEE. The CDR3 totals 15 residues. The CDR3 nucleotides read TGTGCCAGCAGCTTGGGACTAGCGGGAGACTACGAGCAGTACTTC. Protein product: CASSLGLAGDYEQYF.

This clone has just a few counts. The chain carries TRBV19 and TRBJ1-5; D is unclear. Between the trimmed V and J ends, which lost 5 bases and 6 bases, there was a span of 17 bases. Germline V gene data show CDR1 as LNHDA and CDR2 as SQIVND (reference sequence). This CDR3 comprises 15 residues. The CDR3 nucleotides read TGTGCCAGTAGTCTTGTACTAAGCAATTCTCAGCCCCAGCATTTT. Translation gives CASSLVLSNSQPQHF.

DNA for the CDR3: TGTGCCAGCAGCGTGACGCCCAGAGCGGAGACCCAGTACTTC. Encoded protein: CASSVTPRAETQYF. The rearrangement links TRBV6-1 to TRBJ2-5, with D unresolved. Germline loops: CDR1 MNHNS, CDR2 SASEGT. The germline V and J ends were trimmed by 6 bases and 5 bases, with 16 bases remaining between them. The CDR3 runs to 14 residues.

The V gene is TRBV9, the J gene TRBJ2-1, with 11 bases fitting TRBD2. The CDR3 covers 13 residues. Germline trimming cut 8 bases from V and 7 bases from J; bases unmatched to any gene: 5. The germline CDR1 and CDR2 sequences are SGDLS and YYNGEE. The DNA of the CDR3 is TGTGCCAGGACTAGCGGGACTGTTAATGAGCAGTTCTTC. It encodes CARTSGTVNEQFF.

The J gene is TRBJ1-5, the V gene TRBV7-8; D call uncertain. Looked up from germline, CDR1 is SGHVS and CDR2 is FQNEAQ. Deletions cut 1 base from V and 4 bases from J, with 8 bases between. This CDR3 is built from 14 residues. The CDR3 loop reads CASSLGWGNQPQHF. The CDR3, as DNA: TGTGCCAGCAGCTTAGGTTGGGGAAATCAGCCCCAGCATTTT.

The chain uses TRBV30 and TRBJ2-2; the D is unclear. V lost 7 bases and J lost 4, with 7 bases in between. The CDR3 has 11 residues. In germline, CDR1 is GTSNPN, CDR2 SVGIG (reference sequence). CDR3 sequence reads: CASNPTGELFF. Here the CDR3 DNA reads TGTGCCTCCAATCCCACCGGGGAGCTGTTTTTT.

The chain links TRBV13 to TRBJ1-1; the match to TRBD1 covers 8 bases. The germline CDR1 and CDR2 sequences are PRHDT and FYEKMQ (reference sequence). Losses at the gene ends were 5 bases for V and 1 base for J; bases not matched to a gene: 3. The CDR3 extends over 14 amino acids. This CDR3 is CASSQDRANTEAFF. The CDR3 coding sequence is TGTGCCAGCAGCCAGGACAGGGCGAACACTGAAGCTTTCTTT.

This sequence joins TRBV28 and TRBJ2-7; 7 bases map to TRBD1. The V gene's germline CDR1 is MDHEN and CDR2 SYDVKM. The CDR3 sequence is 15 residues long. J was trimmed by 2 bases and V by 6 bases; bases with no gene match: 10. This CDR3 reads CASSLGTERTYEQYF. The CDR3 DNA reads TGTGCCAGCAGCCTCGGGACAGAAAGAACCTACGAGCAGTACTTC.

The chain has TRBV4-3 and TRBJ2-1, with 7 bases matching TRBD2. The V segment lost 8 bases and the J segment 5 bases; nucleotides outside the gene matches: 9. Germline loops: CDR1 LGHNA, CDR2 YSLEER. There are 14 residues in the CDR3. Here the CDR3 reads CASEEYAGDNEQFF. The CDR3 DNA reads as TGCGCCAGCGAGGAGTACGCGGGGGACAATGAGCAGTTCTTC.

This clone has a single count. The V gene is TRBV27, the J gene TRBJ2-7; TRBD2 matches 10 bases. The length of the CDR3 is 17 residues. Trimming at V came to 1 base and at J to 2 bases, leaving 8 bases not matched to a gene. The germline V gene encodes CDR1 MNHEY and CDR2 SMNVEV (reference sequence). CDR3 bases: TGTGCCAGCAGTTTATTTGCAGCGGGAGGGCCTCCCTACGAGCAGTACTTC. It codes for CASSLFAAGGPPYEQYF.

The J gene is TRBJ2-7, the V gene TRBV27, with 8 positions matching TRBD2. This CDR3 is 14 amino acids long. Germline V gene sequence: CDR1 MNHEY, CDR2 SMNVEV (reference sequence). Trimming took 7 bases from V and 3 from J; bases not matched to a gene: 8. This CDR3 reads CASKIAGSGYEQYF. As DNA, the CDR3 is TGTGCCAGCAAGATAGCGGGATCAGGCTACGAGCAGTACTTC.

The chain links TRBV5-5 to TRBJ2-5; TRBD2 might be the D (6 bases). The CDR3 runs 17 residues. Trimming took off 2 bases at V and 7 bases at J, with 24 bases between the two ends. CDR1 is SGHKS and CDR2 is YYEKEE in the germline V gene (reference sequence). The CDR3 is CASSLGTGPSLAVTQYF. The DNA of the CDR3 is TGTGCCAGCAGCTTAGGGACTGGACCTAGCCTTGCAGTGACCCAGTACTTC.

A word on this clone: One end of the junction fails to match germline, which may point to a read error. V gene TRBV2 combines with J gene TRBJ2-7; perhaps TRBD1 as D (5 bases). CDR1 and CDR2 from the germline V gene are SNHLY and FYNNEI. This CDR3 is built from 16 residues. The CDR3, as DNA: TGTGCCAGCACCCTATACCGGTCGGACAACCCCGATGTTGTTTTCTTC. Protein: CASTLYRSDNPDVVFF.

CDR3 protein: CASSLGLLTLQETQYF. The CDR3 DNA reads as TGTGCCAGCAGCTTGGGTCTTTTGACACTTCAAGAGACCCAGTACTTC. The chain uses TRBV5-6 and TRBJ2-5; D not certain. The CDR3 loop spans 16 amino acids. V was pared by 0 bases and J by 2 bases, with 14 bases between. Germline V CDR1 and CDR2: SGHDT, YYEEEE.

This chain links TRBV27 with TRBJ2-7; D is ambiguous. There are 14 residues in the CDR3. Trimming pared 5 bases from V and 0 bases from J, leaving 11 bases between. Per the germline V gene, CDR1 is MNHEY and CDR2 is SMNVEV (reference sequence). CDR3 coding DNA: TGTGCCAGCAGTCCGTTTATCCCCTCCTACGAGCAGTACTTC. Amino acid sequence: CASSPFIPSYEQYF.